A single TCR beta chain is shown here with its context. Profiled with immunoSEQ multiplex PCR; TCRdb holds only in-frame clones, not every one. The sample holds roughly 67,000 clones, about four fifths seen once. These data originate in a study of neoadjuvant anti-PD-1 for oral cavity cancer. These oral cavity squamous cell carcinomas were HPV-negative and locally advanced. The CDR3 contains 14 residues. The V and J ends lost 3 bases and 8 bases, in that order; junction bases with no gene match: 4. Per germline, CDR1 MRHNA and CDR2 SNTAGT. The V call is TRBV6-4, the J call TRBJ2-3, with 11 bases aligning to TRBD2. The sample was PBMCs, taken before nivolumab (anti-PD-1) treatment. The source of this sequence is a person between 40 and 85 years old with oral cavity squamous cell carcinoma. Here the CDR3 reads CASSELAGVGTQYF. The CDR3 DNA reads TGTGCCAGCAGTGAACTAGCGGGGGTCGGTACGCAGTATTTT.